This entry features one TCR beta chain sequence. What it binds is not known. These data are taken from a study of identifying expanded T cells in peripheral blood. Study findings and constraints: Around 1.2 clones differed between technical replicates, versus approximately 16 and 20 over time. Clone count variance between roughly 2-week samples rose with total template count.

During the collection period, no donor immune events like infections were recorded. The V end was cut by 5 bases, the J end by 3 bases, with 8 bases between. The CDR3 covers 11 residues. CDR1 and CDR2 (germline): SQVTM, ANQGSEA. Produced via immunoSEQ multiplex PCR; TCRdb's table is partial and in-frame only. Of about 50,000 clones in the sample, 65% to 90% were seen once. The rearrangement joins TRBV29-1 to TRBJ2-7; perhaps TRBD1 as D (6 bases). The clonotype originates from a person aged 18 to 75 in good health. The material sequenced was blood. The CDR3 coding sequence is TGCAGCGTTAAACAGGGCTACGAGCAGTACGTC. Translated, it gives CSVKQGYEQYV.